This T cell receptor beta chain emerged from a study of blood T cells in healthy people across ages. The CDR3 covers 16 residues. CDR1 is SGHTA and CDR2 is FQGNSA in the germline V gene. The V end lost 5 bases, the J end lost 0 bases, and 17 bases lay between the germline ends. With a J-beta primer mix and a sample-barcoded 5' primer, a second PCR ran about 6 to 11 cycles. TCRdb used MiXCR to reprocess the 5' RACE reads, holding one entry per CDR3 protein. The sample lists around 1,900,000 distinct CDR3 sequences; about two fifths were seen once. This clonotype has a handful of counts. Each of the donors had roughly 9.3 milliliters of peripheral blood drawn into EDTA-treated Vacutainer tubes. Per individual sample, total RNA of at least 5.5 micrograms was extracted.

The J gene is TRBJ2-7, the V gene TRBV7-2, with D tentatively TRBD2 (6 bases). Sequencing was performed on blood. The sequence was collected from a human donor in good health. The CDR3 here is CASSLVRDWSSYEQYF. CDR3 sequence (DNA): TGTGCCAGCAGCCTTGTACGGGACTGGAGCTCCTACGAGCAGTACTTC.